The 6 T cell receptor beta chains given below trace back to one sample, sequenced in a study of T cells in Graves' hyperthyroidism and ophthalmopathy (dated by TCRdb to between 2018 and 2020). Library preparation used multiplex PCR. The instrument given in TCRdb is Illumina HiSeq 2000. The TCR beta CDR3 regions were amplified from RNA transcripts. For the first round of RT-PCR on the TCR CDR3, the HTBI primer set was used together with the Qiagen OneStep RT-PCR kit. Using fastp trimming at Q25 and MiXCR clonotype assembly, TCRdb reanalyzed the public sequencing data and kept in-frame beta chains. For every CDR3 protein sequence, its rows merge into one entry that carries the most common genes and DNA. Counted in this sample were roughly 510,000 distinct CDR3 sequences; 20% to 25% of them appeared once. The ten biggest clones cover more than 25% of the sample. What was sequenced was blood. All receptors derive from a man between 18 and 35 years old with Graves' hyperthyroidism.

This clonotype appeared many times. This chain joins TRBV20-1 and TRBJ2-5; TRBD1 matches at 9 bases. In germline, CDR1 is DFQATT, CDR2 SNEGSKA (reference sequence). The CDR3 sequence is 15 residues long. With V trimmed by 3 bases and J by 7 bases, 12 bases remained unmatched. The CDR3 DNA reads as TGCAGTGCTAGCCTCCTGACAGGGGGGCCAGGGACCCAGTACTTC. Translated, it gives CSASLLTGGPGTQYF.

This clonotype came up many times. The rearrangement uses TRBV20-1 and TRBJ2-5; D may be TRBD1 (6 bases). The germline V gene encodes CDR1 DFQATT and CDR2 SNEGSKA (reference sequence). V lost 6 bases to trimming and J lost 4 bases, with 12 bases between them. This CDR3 contains 12 residues. CDR3: CSATQGRETQYF. CDR3 DNA sequence: TGCAGTGCGACTCAGGGGCGAGAGACCCAGTACTTC.

This clonotype was counted ten times or more. DNA for the CDR3: TGTGCCACCAGTGATTTTACCGACACCGGGGAGCTGTTTTTT. It specifies CATSDFTDTGELFF. The chain recombines TRBV24-1 with TRBJ2-2; D is uncertain. V was pared by 1 base and J by 3 bases, with 5 bases between. CDR1 KGHDR and CDR2 SFDVKD come from the germline V gene. CDR3 length: 14 residues.

This clonotype was picked up many times. V usage is TRBV6-5 and J usage is TRBJ1-5; D is ambiguous. The CDR3 consists of 15 residues. Germline CDR1 and CDR2: MNHEY and SVGAGI. Trimming took 4 bases from V and 0 from J, leaving 10 bases between them. The CDR3 DNA sequence: TGTGCCAGCAGTTGGTGGGATCTTAGCAATCAGCCCCAGCATTTT. This encodes CASSWWDLSNQPQHF.

This clonotype was seen a few times. This chain connects TRBV3-1 to TRBJ2-5; TRBD1 agrees at 7 bases. Germline V gives CDR1 LGHDT, CDR2 YNNKEL (reference sequence). The J segment lost 5 bases and the V segment lost 4 bases, leaving 16 bases of the junction unmatched. This CDR3 region has 17 residues. The CDR3 DNA reads TGTGCCAGCAGCCCTCAACCCGACAGGGTTTGGGGTGAGACCCAGTACTTC. Amino acid sequence: CASSPQPDRVWGETQYF.

This clonotype was counted at least ten times. The chain couples TRBV12-3 or TRBV12-4 to TRBJ1-1; 7 bases agree with TRBD1. With 1 base clipped from V and 4 bases from J, the junction kept 0 bases outside the gene matches. This CDR3 region has 13 residues. CDR3 in amino acids: CASSLEGATEAFF. CDR3 sequence (DNA): TGTGCCAGCAGTTTAGAGGGGGCCACTGAAGCTTTCTTT.